The rows below give T cell receptor beta chains drawn from one sample of a study of shared clonotypes between healthy human individuals. Clones were sequenced by immunoSEQ multiplex PCR, and TCRdb holds only the in-frame ones, with some missing. Found here are 1.5 million to 2.5 million clones, about 95% of them singletons; the top ten hold 1% to 1.5%. The material sequenced was naive CD8+ T cells sorted from blood. The receptors shown here come from a man between 18 and 29 years old in good health. CDR3s include the opening cysteine and the closing phenylalanine or tryptophan. A D gene is named only where the DNA matches it firmly. A clone size is listed for some rows: how often the clone was seen (once, few, many), or a class if it is expanded.

d_call	v_call	j_call	clone_size	cdr3_aa	cdr3_nt
.	TRBV19	TRBJ2-7	.	CASSIDRDRHEQYF	TGTGCCAGTAGTATAGATCGGGATAGACACGAGCAGTACTTC
.	TRBV11-2	TRBJ1-1	.	CASSPAGWPVNTEAFF	TGTGCCAGCAGCCCCGCGGGGTGGCCCGTGAACACTGAAGCTTTCTTT
.	TRBV4-2	TRBJ2-3	.	CASSSPWGTDTQYF	TGTGCCAGCAGCTCACCTTGGGGCACAGATACGCAGTATTTT
TRBD1	TRBV7-9	TRBJ1-3	few	CASSPGTGIGNTIYF	TGTGCCAGCAGCCCCGGGACAGGGATCGGAAACACCATATATTTT
TRBD2	TRBV28	TRBJ2-5	once	CASSLPLAGAEYQETQYF	TGTGCCAGCAGTTTGCCCCTAGCGGGGGCCGAGTACCAAGAGACCCAGTACTTC
.	TRBV6-5	TRBJ2-7	.	CASSYSKGHLPYEQYF	TGTGCCAGCAGTTACTCGAAGGGACACCTTCCCTACGAGCAGTACTTC
TRBD2	TRBV29-1	TRBJ2-1	once	CSVEPSGGGYNEQFF	TGCAGCGTTGAACCTAGCGGGGGGGGTTACAATGAGCAGTTCTTC
TRBD1	TRBV5-6	TRBJ2-7	.	CASSLVRDRGYYEQYF	TGTGCCAGCAGCTTGGTACGGGACAGGGGTTACTACGAGCAGTACTTC
.	TRBV18	TRBJ2-7	once	CASSPGPSNPYEQYF	TGTGCCAGCTCCCCAGGACCTAGCAACCCCTACGAGCAGTACTTC
.	TRBV10-1	TRBJ2-2	.	CASSETGLGTGELFF	TGCGCCAGCAGTGAAACAGGGTTGGGCACCGGGGAGCTGTTTTTT
.	TRBV6-5	TRBJ2-7	.	CASSYSERAPYEQYF	TGTGCCAGCAGTTACTCGGAAAGGGCCCCCTACGAGCAGTACTTC
TRBD1	TRBV11-2	TRBJ2-7	.	CASSLEGQLTPQIYPQYF	TGTGCCAGCAGCTTAGAGGGACAGCTTACGCCGCAGATTTATCCGCAGTACTTC
.	TRBV5-4	TRBJ2-3	once	CASSLAAPDTQYF	TGTGCCAGCAGCTTAGCGGCTCCAGATACGCAGTATTTT
TRBD1	TRBV5-1	TRBJ2-6	.	CASSTGTGAGANVLTF	TGCGCCAGCAGTACCGGGACAGGAGCTGGGGCCAACGTCCTGACTTTC
TRBD1	TRBV7-9	TRBJ2-1	.	CASSSDRGRPHNEQFF	TGTGCCAGCAGCTCAGATAGGGGGCGCCCCCACAATGAGCAGTTCTTC
TRBD2	TRBV10-3	TRBJ2-3	.	CAIGTSGNTDTQYF	TGTGCCATTGGGACTAGCGGGAACACAGATACGCAGTATTTT
.	TRBV9	TRBJ2-5	.	CASSVAGSQETQYF	TGTGCCAGCAGCGTAGCCGGTTCCCAAGAGACCCAGTACTTC
TRBD1	TRBV5-6	TRBJ2-7	.	CASSLGGQVSYEQYF	TGTGCCAGCAGCTTGGGGGGACAGGTCTCCTACGAGCAGTACTTC
.	TRBV6-4	TRBJ1-1	.	CASIPGGGAFF	TGTGCCAGCATCCCGGGGGGAGGGGCTTTCTTT
TRBD1	TRBV5-4	TRBJ1-1	.	CASSPTGGFSEAFF	TGTGCCAGCAGCCCGACAGGGGGCTTCTCTGAAGCTTTCTTT
.	TRBV6-5	TRBJ1-6	.	CASSTEGQPGSPLHF	TGTGCCAGCAGTACCGAAGGACAGCCCGGGTCACCCCTCCACTTT
TRBD1	TRBV27	TRBJ2-1	.	CASSLLGTGGQNEQFF	TGTGCCAGCAGTTTATTGGGGACAGGGGGACAAAATGAGCAGTTCTTC
TRBD1	TRBV9	TRBJ1-1	.	CASSVERDRLNTEAFF	TGTGCCAGCAGCGTAGAGCGGGACAGACTGAACACTGAAGCTTTCTTT
.	TRBV11-2	TRBJ2-7	.	CASSLGTATYEQYF	TGTGCCAGCAGCTTAGGGACGGCCACCTACGAGCAGTACTTC
TRBD1	TRBV11-2	TRBJ2-7	.	CASSIFPRGLGSRYEQYF	TGTGCCAGCAGCATCTTTCCGAGGGGGCTTGGATCACGCTACGAGCAGTACTTC
.	TRBV6-5	TRBJ2-7	.	CASSYSGGSYEQYF	TGTGCCAGCAGTTACTCGGGGGGCTCCTACGAGCAGTACTTC
.	TRBV28	TRBJ1-1	.	CASSFVFGMEAFF	TGTGCCAGCAGTTTTGTTTTCGGTATGGAAGCTTTCTTT
TRBD2	TRBV28	TRBJ2-1	.	CASSSLAGALLYNEQFF	TGTGCCAGCAGTTCCCTAGCGGGGGCACTTCTATACAATGAGCAGTTCTTC
.	TRBV5-6	TRBJ2-4	.	CASSFPSEGRENIQYF	TGTGCCAGCAGCTTCCCCTCAGAGGGGCGGGAAAACATTCAGTACTTC
TRBD2	TRBV11-2	TRBJ2-7	.	CASSSVGLAGISYEQYF	TGTGCCAGCAGCTCGGTAGGACTAGCGGGGATCTCCTACGAGCAGTACTTC
.	TRBV4-2	TRBJ1-1	.	CASSPGLEAFF	TGTGCCAGCAGCCCCGGGTTAGAAGCTTTCTTT
.	TRBV6-5	TRBJ2-7	.	CASSSGVNYEQYF	TGTGCCAGCAGCTCGGGAGTAAATTACGAGCAGTACTTC
.	TRBV9	TRBJ2-1	.	CASSRGANEQFF	TGTGCCAGCAGTAGAGGAGCCAATGAGCAGTTCTTC
.	TRBV6-1	TRBJ1-1	once	CASSMGQPNTEAFF	TGTGCCAGCAGTATGGGACAACCGAACACTGAAGCTTTCTTT
.	TRBV11-2	TRBJ2-7	.	CASSSTERVIYEQYF	TGTGCCAGCAGCTCTACCGAAAGGGTAATCTACGAGCAGTACTTC
TRBD2	TRBV5-6	TRBJ2-1	.	CASSLEWLAGGPGSGQFF	TGTGCCAGCAGCTTGGAATGGCTAGCGGGGGGGCCCGGGTCTGGGCAGTTCTTC
.	TRBV4-1	TRBJ2-1	.	CASSQDWGVGHNEQFF	TGCGCCAGCAGCCAAGATTGGGGGGTTGGACACAATGAGCAGTTCTTC
TRBD2	TRBV14	TRBJ2-5	.	CASSVGASGFQETQYF	TGTGCCAGCAGCGTGGGGGCTAGCGGGTTTCAAGAGACCCAGTACTTC
.	TRBV27	TRBJ2-1	.	CASRPLMVGRTANYNEQFF	TGTGCCAGCCGACCCCTGATGGTTGGCCGGACGGCCAACTACAATGAGCAGTTCTTC
TRBD2	TRBV13	TRBJ2-7	.	CASSGRVAGDYEQYF	TGTGCCAGCAGCGGTCGGGTAGCGGGAGACTACGAGCAGTACTTC
.	TRBV13	TRBJ1-1	.	CASSLEDTEAFF	TGTGCCAGCAGCTTAGAGGATACTGAAGCTTTCTTT
.	TRBV2	TRBJ1-2	.	CASSEAIEWNYGYTF	TGTGCCAGCAGTGAAGCCATAGAATGGAACTATGGCTACACCTTC
.	TRBV4-1	TRBJ2-7	.	CASSQEAGGGSYEQYF	TGCGCCAGCAGCCAAGAGGCAGGGGGAGGGTCCTACGAGCAGTACTTC
.	TRBV21-1	TRBJ2-7	.	CASRTDRTYEQYF	TGTGCCAGCAGGACCGACAGAACCTACGAGCAGTACTTC
TRBD2	TRBV5-8	TRBJ2-1	.	CASSLLAGGYEQFF	TGTGCCAGCAGCTTGCTAGCGGGGGGGTATGAGCAGTTCTTC
TRBD2	TRBV27	TRBJ2-7	.	CASSSGGTDYEQYF	TGTGCCAGCAGCTCGGGGGGGACTGACTACGAGCAGTACTTC
.	TRBV2	TRBJ1-4	.	CASSDSYEKLFF	TGTGCCAGCAGTGACAGTTATGAAAAACTGTTTTTT
.	TRBV5-4	TRBJ2-1	.	CASSHYYNEQFF	TGTGCCAGCAGCCACTACTACAATGAGCAGTTCTTC
.	TRBV6-1	TRBJ2-1	.	CASSEKSLSEFF	TGTGCCAGCAGTGAAAAGTCCTTGTCGGAGTTCTTC
TRBD1	TRBV11-3	TRBJ2-7	.	CASSSGSVDSTGDEQYF	TGTGCCAGCAGCTCCGGCTCGGTAGACTCAACAGGGGACGAGCAGTACTTC
.	TRBV6-6	TRBJ2-7	.	CASSYGPSLSYEQYF	TGTGCCAGCAGTTATGGCCCTTCCCTCAGCTACGAGCAGTACTTC
TRBD1	TRBV5-1	TRBJ2-1	.	CASSLFEGAKNYNEQFF	TGCGCCAGCAGCTTGTTCGAGGGGGCCAAAAACTACAATGAGCAGTTCTTC
.	TRBV6-6	TRBJ2-7	.	CASSPAAYEQYF	TGTGCCAGCAGTCCCGCAGCCTACGAGCAGTACTTC
TRBD2	TRBV11-2	TRBJ2-1	.	CASSLLAGPYNEQFF	TGTGCCAGCAGCCTTCTAGCGGGGCCGTACAATGAGCAGTTCTTC
.	TRBV7-9	TRBJ2-5	.	CASSPRLEQETQYF	TGTGCCAGCAGCCCGAGACTAGAACAAGAGACCCAGTACTTC